This T cell receptor beta chain is drawn from a study of control samples from healthy donors and cancer patients. The V gene's germline CDR1 is GTSNPN and CDR2 SVGIG (reference sequence). V lost 0 bases and J 6 bases, leaving 5 bases between the germline ends. CDR3 length: 11 residues. Relative to its sample, this clone is medium-sized (0.01 to 0.1%). Repertoires were generated with immunoSEQ multiplex PCR, while TCRdb's copy carries only in-frame clones and drops some. The sample lists about 150,000 clones, roughly 93% seen once, with almost 6% in the top ten. Sequenced sample: blood. The receptor comes from a man younger than 35 in good health. The chain is built from TRBV30 and TRBJ1-1, with no clear D. CDR3 residues: CAWSVYAEAFF. The CDR3 DNA follows: TGTGCCTGGAGTGTATACGCTGAAGCTTTCTTT.